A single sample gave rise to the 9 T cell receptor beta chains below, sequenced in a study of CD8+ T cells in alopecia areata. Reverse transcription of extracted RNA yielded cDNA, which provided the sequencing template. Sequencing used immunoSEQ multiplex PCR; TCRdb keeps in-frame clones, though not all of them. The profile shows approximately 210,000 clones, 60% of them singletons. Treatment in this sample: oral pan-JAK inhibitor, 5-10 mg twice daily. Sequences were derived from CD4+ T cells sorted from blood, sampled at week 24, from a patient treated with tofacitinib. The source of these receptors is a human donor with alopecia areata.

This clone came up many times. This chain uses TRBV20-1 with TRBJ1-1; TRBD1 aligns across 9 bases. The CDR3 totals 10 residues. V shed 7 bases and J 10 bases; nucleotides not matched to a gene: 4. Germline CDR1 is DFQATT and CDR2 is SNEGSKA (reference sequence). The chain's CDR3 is CSGETGGAFF. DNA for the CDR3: TGCAGTGGGGAGACAGGGGGAGCTTTCTTT.

CDR3 nucleotides: TGTGCCAGCAGCAACCCCCATGGGGGAAACACCGGGGAGCTGTTTTTT. Translating it yields CASSNPHGGNTGELFF. The chain has TRBV11-2 and TRBJ2-2; TRBD1 or TRBD2 may be the D gene (5 bases each). The CDR3 length is 16 residues. Per the germline V gene, CDR1 is SGHAT and CDR2 is FQNNGV. The ends were cut back, 5 bases at V and 2 bases at J, with 15 bases in the middle.

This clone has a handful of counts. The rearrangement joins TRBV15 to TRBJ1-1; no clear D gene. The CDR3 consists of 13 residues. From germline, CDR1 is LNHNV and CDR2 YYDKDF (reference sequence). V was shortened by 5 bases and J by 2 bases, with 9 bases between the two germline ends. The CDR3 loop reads CATSYPSNTEAFF. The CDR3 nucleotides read TGTGCCACCAGCTACCCAAGTAACACTGAAGCTTTCTTT.

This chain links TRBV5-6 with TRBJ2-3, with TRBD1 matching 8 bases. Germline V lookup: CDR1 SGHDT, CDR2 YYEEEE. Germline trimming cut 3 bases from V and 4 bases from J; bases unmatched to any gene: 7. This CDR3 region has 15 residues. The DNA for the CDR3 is TGTGCCAGCAGCTCCGGGACAGGAGTATCAGATACGCAGTATTTT. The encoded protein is CASSSGTGVSDTQYF. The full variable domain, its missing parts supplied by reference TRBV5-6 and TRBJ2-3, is DAGVTQSPTHLIKTRGQQVTLRCSPKSGHDTVSWYQQALGQGPQFIFQYYEEEERQRGNFPDRFSGHQFPNYSSELNVNALLLGDSALYLCASSSGTGVSDTQYFGPGTRLTVL.

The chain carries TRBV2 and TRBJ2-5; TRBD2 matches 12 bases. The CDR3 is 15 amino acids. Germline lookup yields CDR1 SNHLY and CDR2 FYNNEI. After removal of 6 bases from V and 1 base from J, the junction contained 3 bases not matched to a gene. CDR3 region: CASSTGLAGQETQYF. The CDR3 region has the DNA TGTGCCAGCAGCACGGGACTAGCGGGCCAAGAGACCCAGTACTTC.

The CDR3 bases are TGTGCCAGCAGCCAAGTCCCGGGACAGACTGAAGCTTTCTTT. This encodes CASSQVPGQTEAFF. The chain has TRBV14 and TRBJ1-1; 7 nucleotides align to TRBD1. Germline loops: CDR1 SGHDN, CDR2 FVKESK. CDR3 length: 14 residues. J was trimmed by 5 bases and V by 1 base; bases with no gene match: 4. The full variable domain, with the rest looked up from reference TRBV14 and TRBJ1-1, is EAGVTQFPSHSVIEKGQTVTLRCDPISGHDNLYWYRRVMGKEIKFLLHFVKESKQDESGMPNNRFLAERTGGTYSTLKVQPAELEDSGVYFCASSQVPGQTEAFFGQGTRLTVV.

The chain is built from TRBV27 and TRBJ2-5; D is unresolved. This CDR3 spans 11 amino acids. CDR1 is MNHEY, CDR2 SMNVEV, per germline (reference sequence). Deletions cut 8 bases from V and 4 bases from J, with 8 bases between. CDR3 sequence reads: CASRFLETQYF. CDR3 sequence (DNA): TGTGCCAGCCGCTTTTTAGAGACCCAGTACTTC.

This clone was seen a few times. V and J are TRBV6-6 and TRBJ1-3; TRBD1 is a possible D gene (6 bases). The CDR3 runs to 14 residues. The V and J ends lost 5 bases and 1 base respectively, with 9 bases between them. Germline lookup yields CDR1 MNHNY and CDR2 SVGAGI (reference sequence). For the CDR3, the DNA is TGTGCCAGCAGTCCCGGGACATCTGGAAACACCATATATTTT. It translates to CASSPGTSGNTIYF.

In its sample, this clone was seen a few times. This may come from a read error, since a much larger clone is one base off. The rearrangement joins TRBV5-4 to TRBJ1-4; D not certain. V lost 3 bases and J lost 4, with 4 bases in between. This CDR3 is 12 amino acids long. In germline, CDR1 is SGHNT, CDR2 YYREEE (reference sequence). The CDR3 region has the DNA TGTGCCAGCAGCTCGGGTAATGAAAAACTGTTTTTT. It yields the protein CASSSGNEKLFF.